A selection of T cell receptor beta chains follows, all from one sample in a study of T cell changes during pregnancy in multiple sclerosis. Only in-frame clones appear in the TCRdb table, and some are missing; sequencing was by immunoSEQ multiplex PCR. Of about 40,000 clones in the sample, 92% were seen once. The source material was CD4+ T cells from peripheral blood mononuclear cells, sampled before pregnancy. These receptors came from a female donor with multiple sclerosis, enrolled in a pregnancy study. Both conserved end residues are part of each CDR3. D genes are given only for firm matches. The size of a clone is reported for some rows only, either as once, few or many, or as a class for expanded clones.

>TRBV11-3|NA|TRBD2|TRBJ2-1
TGTGCCAGCAGCTTGGATCCGGGACTAGCGGGATCAGATGAGCAGTTCTTC
CASSLDPGLAGSDEQFF
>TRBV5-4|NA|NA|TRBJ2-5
TGTGCCAGCAGCCCAGTGGGGGGGGCCACAAGTGAGACCCAGTACTTC
CASSPVGGATSETQYF
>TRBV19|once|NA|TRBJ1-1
TGTGCCAGTAGTATAGGACAGAGCTACACTGAAGCTTTCTTT
CASSIGQSYTEAFF
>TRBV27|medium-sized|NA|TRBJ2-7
TGTGCCAGCAGTTTATTTTCGCGGGAGCAGTACTTC
CASSLFSREQYF
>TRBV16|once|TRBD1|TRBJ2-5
TGTGCCAGCAGCCCCGGCACAGGGGCACAAGAGACCCAGTACTTC
CASSPGTGAQETQYF
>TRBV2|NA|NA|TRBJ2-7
TGTGCCAGCAGTGGTTGGGGGGACGGTTCCTACGAGCAGTACTTC
CASSGWGDGSYEQYF
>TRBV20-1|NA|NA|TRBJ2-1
TGCAGTGCTAGTATCAGGGATGAGCAGTTCTTC
CSASIRDEQFF
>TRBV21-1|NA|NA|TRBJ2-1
TGTGCCAGCAGCAATCCCGGGACACAGTCGGGGAATGAGCAGTTCTTC
CASSNPGTQSGNEQFF
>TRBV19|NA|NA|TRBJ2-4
TGTGCCAGTAAGACGACAGGCAGTTCAAAAAACATTCAGTACTTC
CASKTTGSSKNIQYF
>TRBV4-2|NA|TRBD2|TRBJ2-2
TGTGCCAGCAGCCAAGAACCTAGCGGGAGTTACACCGGGGAGCTGTTTTTT
CASSQEPSGSYTGELFF
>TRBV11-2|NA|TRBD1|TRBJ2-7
TGTGCCAGCAGCTCGATAGGGGGACAGCGGACCTTCTCCTACGAGCAGTACTTC
CASSSIGGQRTFSYEQYF
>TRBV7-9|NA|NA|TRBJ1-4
TGTGCCAGCAGCCCATACAGGGTAGGGAATGAAAAACTGTTTTTT
CASSPYRVGNEKLFF
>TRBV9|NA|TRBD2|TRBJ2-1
TGTGCCAGCAGCGTAGGGACTAGCGGTTATAATGAGCAGTTCTTC
CASSVGTSGYNEQFF
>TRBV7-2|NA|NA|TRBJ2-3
TGTGCCAGCAGCTTCGACAGCTTGAGCACAGATACGCAGTATTTT
CASSFDSLSTDTQYF
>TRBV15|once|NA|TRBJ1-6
TGTGCCACCAGCGACCTGACAGAGTATAATTCACCCCTCCACTTT
CATSDLTEYNSPLHF
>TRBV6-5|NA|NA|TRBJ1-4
TGTGCCAGCAGTGCTGGTGCGAGGGTGGGCGAAAAACTGTTTTTT
CASSAGARVGEKLFF
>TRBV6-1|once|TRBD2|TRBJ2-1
TGTGCCAGCAGCAAAGCGGGAGGCTTAAATGAGCAGTTCTTC
CASSKAGGLNEQFF
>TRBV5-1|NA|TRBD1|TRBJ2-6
TGCGCCAGCAGCTTTCCGGGACAGTTTTCTTCTGGGGCCAACGTCCTGACTTTC
CASSFPGQFSSGANVLTF
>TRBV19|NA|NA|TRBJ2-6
TGTGCCAGTAGTATAGCTAGCTCTGGGGCCAACGTCCTGACTTTC
CASSIASSGANVLTF
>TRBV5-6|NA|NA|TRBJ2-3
TGTGCCAGCAGCTTGCGCGTGGGGGCGAGGGGCACAGATACGCAGTATTTT
CASSLRVGARGTDTQYF
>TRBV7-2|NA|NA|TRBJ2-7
TGTGCCAGCAGCCCCCTGCCAGGAAGCTCCTACGAGCAGTACTTC
CASSPLPGSSYEQYF
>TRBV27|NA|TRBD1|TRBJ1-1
TGTGCCAGCAGTTCGGGACAGGGGGCGCCCACTGAAGCTTTCTTT
CASSSGQGAPTEAFF
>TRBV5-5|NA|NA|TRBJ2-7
TGTGCCAGCAGCCCCGAGGAACTCCTCTCCTACGAGCAGTACTTC
CASSPEELLSYEQYF
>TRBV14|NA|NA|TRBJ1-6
TGTGCCAGCAGCATTGAAACAGGGACACCCCTCCACTTT
CASSIETGTPLHF
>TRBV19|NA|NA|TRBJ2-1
TGTGCCAGTAGTATAGGTCCCTTCGATGAGCAGTTCTTC
CASSIGPFDEQFF
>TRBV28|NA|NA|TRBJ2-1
TGTGCCAGCAGCGTGACAGGGACTGGACCTAGCTCCTACAATGAGCAGTTCTTC
CASSVTGTGPSSYNEQFF
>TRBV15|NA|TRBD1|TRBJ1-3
TGTGCCACCAGCAGAGACGGGACAGGAGCTCTTGACCGACCCTCTGGAAACACCATATATTTT
CATSRDGTGALDRPSGNTIYF
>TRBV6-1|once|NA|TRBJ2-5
TGTGCCAGCATCGAATTTCAGGGTGTTGGGGAGACCCAGTACTTC
CASIEFQGVGETQYF
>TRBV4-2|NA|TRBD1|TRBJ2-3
TGTGCCAGCAGCCAAAACGGACGGGACAGGGGCACAGATACGCAGTATTTT
CASSQNGRDRGTDTQYF
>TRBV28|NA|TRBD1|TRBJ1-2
TGTGCCAGCAGTTTTTTCCCAGGGGGCGAAATCTATGGCTACACCTTC
CASSFFPGGEIYGYTF
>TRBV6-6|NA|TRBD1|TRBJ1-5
TGTGCCAGCAGTCGACAGGGTTCGGATCAGCCCCAGCATTTT
CASSRQGSDQPQHF
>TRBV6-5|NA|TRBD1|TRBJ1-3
TGTGCCAGCAGTTACGGGACAGGGGGAAACACCATATATTTT
CASSYGTGGNTIYF
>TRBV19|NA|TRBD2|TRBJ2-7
TGTGCCAGTAGTATTGGTAGCGGGAGCATCTACGAGCAGTACTTC
CASSIGSGSIYEQYF
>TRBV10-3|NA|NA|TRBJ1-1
TGTGCCATCAGGCGGACAGAGAACACTGAAGCTTTCTTT
CAIRRTENTEAFF
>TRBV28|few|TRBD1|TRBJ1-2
TGTGCCAGCGAAGGAGCAGGGGGCGTTTATGGCTACACCTTC
CASEGAGGVYGYTF
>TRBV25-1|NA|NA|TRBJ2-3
TGTGCCAGCAGTGAACCCCCGACAGCCAGAGGTCGTACAGATACGCAGTATTTT
CASSEPPTARGRTDTQYF
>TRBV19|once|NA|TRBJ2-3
TGTGCCAGTGGCTCCCTCACAGATACGCAGTATTTT
CASGSLTDTQYF
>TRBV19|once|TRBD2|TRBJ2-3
TGTGCCAGTAGTCCCCGAGGACTAGCGGGAGGCACAGATACGCAGTATTTT
CASSPRGLAGGTDTQYF
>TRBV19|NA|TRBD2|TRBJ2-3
TGTGCCAGTAGTGACCCCGGACTAGATGCAGATACGCAGTATTTT
CASSDPGLDADTQYF
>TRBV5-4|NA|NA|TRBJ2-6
TGTGCCAGCAGCTCCCTGGTCGGGTCTGGGGCCAACGTCCTGACTTTC
CASSSLVGSGANVLTF
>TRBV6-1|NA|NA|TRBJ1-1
TGTGCCAGCAGTGAAGCGCGGAACACTGAAGCTTTCTTT
CASSEARNTEAFF